The sequence of this TCR beta chain was determined in a study of OX40 agonist ivuxolimab in advanced cancers. Regarding the research as a whole: The costimulatory receptor OX40 (CD134) was targeted by ivuxolimab, a fully human IgG2 agonistic monoclonal antibody. In the dose-escalation cohort, nearly 85% of patients were male, and the mean age was roughly 60 years with a range of about 20 to 79. Prior anti-PD-1, anti-PD-L1 or anti-CTLA-4 therapy was permitted, and checkpoint inhibitors had been received by roughly two fifths of dose-escalation patients. Of the approximately 54 dose-escalation patients, hepatocellular carcinoma was present in around 20, melanoma in approximately 15, renal cell carcinoma in 9 and head and neck cancer in 9. Three dose-escalation patients achieved partial responses, one with hepatocellular carcinoma and two with cutaneous melanoma. Intravenous ivuxolimab was administered to patients every 2 weeks at six dose levels: 0.01, 0.1, 0.3, 1.5, 3 and 10 mg/kg. The paper covers the monotherapy dose-escalation part of the phase I ivuxolimab trial, which included N of about 51 patients. The point of sequencing TCRbeta in the periphery was to test whether ivuxolimab changed TCR sequence diversity and drove clonal T-cell expansion. Study-level results and caveats: In the 0.1-3.0 mg/kg groups, partial responders were among the patients with the lowest normalized peripheral clonal expansion, particularly in CD8+ T cells. Low levels of normalized T-cell clonal expansion were also seen in some patients who did not respond. At doses of 0.1 to 3.0 mg/kg, clonal expansion of both CD4+ and CD8+ blood T cells was observed from baseline to week 6. On average, CD8+ T cells showed more expanded clones than CD4+ T cells after ivuxolimab. Which antigens the clonally expanded peripheral T cells were specific for was not determined.

The trial excluded patients who had a history of autoimmune disease or were on systemic immunosuppression. Peripheral blood for TCR sequencing was collected from all dose cohorts at baseline, on cycle 4 day 1, and on cycle 7 day 1. The samples were drawn from a first-in-human, open-label, multicenter phase I dose-escalation trial of ivuxolimab. Adults with locally advanced or metastatic melanoma, renal cell carcinoma, hepatocellular carcinoma or head and neck squamous cell carcinoma were enrolled in the trial. CD4+ and CD8+ T cells were sorted separately from peripheral blood before TCR sequencing. The CDR3 runs 14 residues from the cysteine to the phenylalanine. Only the CDR3 region is kept as DNA, spanning 42 bases read in frame from base 1. According to the germline V gene (reference sequence), CDR1 reads LNHDA and CDR2 reads SQIVND. At the junction V is shortened by 8 bases and J by 0 bases, with 10 bases in between.

A remark on this clone: The antigen it recognizes is unknown. No base qualities exist here, and no much larger clone lies one base off it.

For sequencing of the TCRbeta CDR3 region, genomic DNA was extracted from the sorted cells. The immunoSEQ Assay was used to sequence the TCRbeta CDR3 regions. In TCRdb, the immuneACCESS table is reduced to in-frame sequences with V and J assigned. These tables do not hold every clone; where another copy was compared, an unresolved V gene accounts for under half, and the others remain unexplained. The sample data list some 100,000 clones, and 92% of these were observed just once. The ten top clones hold 3% to 4% of the sample. The clonotype was recovered from an adult with an advanced solid tumor such as melanoma, head and neck, liver or kidney cancer. The chain links TRBV19 with TRBJ2-2; TRBD1 could be the D gene, as 5 bases match. The sample was CD4+ or CD8+ T cells sorted from blood, taken in a trial of the OX40 agonist ivuxolimab. The CDR3 here reads CASSAGSNTGELFF. DNA sequence: TGTGCCAGTTCCGCAGGGTCGAACACCGGGGAGCTGTTTTTT.